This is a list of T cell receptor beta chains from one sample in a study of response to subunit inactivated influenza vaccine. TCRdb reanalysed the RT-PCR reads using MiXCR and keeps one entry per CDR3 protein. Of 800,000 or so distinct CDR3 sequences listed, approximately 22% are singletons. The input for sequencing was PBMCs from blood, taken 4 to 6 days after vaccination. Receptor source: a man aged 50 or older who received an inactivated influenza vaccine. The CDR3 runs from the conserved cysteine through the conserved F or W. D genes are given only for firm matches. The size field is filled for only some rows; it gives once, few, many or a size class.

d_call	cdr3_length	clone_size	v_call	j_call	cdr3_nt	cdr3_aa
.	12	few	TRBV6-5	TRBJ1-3	TGTGCCAGCACTGGGGAGGAAAACACCATATATTTT	CASTGEENTIYF
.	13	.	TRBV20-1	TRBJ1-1	TGCAGTGCCGCCCCGACAGCGAACACTGAAGCTTTCTTT	CSAAPTANTEAFF
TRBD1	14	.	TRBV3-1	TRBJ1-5	TGTGCCAGCAGCCAGGGACAGGGCTTTCAGCCCCAGCATTTT	CASSQGQGFQPQHF
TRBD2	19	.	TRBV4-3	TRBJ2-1	TGCGCCAGCAGCCAAGTATCTAGCGGGAGTCCTTTCTCCTACAATGAGCAGTTCTTC	CASSQVSSGSPFSYNEQFF
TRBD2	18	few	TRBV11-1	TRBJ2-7	TGTGCCACCGGCCCTGGGACTAGCGGGATGGTTGTAGCCTACGAGCAGTACTTC	CATGPGTSGMVVAYEQYF
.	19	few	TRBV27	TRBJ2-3	TGTGCCAGCAGTTTATACCTCCGTAGACTAGGAGAGGGCACAGATACGCAGTATTTT	CASSLYLRRLGEGTDTQYF
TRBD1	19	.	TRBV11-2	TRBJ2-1	TGTGCCAGCAGCTTCCCCTTGGTCAGGGTGGACAGGGAAACCAATGAGCAGTTCTTC	CASSFPLVRVDRETNEQFF
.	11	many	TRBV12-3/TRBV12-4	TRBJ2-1	TGTGCCAGCAGTTTAGGCGCCGAGCAGTTCTTC	CASSLGAEQFF
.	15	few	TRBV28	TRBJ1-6	TGTGCCAGCAGTCCTGTAAGCTCCTATAATTCACCCCTCCACTTT	CASSPVSSYNSPLHF
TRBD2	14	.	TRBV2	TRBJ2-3	TGTGCCAGCAGTGTCTCGAGCGGGGAGAGCACGCAGTATTTT	CASSVSSGESTQYF
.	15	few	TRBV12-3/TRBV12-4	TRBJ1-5	TGTGCCAGCAGCAACCCTTGGGAGGCCAATCAGCCCCAGCATTTT	CASSNPWEANQPQHF
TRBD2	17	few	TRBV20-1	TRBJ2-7	TGCAGTGCTAGCTCCACCGGGACTAGCGGGGGGACCTACGAGCAGTACTTC	CSASSTGTSGGTYEQYF
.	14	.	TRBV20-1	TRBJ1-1	TGCAGTGCTAGCCCTAATGCTATGAACACTGAAGCTTTCTTT	CSASPNAMNTEAFF
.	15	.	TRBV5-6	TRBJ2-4	TGTACCAGCAGCTTGGAGACCTGGGGGAAAAACATTCAGTACTTC	CTSSLETWGKNIQYF
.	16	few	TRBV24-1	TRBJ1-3	TGTGCCACCAGTGATTTGAGACCGGCTTCTGGAAACACCATATATTTT	CATSDLRPASGNTIYF
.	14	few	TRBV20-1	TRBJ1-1	TGCAGTGCCCTGGTGTACAGGATGAACACTGAAGCTTTCTTT	CSALVYRMNTEAFF
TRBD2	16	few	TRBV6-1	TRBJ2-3	TGTGCCAGCAGTCAACTAGCGGGAGGGCCCGCAGATACGCAGTATTTT	CASSQLAGGPADTQYF
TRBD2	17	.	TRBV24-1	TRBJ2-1	TGTGCCACCAGTGACCCACTAGCGGGAGGTTCTCTCGATGAGCAGTTCTTC	CATSDPLAGGSLDEQFF
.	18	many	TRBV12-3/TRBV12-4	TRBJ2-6	TGTGCCAGCAGTTTAAACAGGGTATGGATGTCTGGGGCCAACGTCCTGACTTTC	CASSLNRVWMSGANVLTF
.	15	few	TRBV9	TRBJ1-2	TGTGCCAGCAGAGTCGGTGACAACCTTAACTATGGCTACACCTTC	CASRVGDNLNYGYTF
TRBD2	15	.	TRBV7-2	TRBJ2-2	TGTGCCAGCAGCTTTTCCCAGCGGGGGGCCGGGGAGCTGTTTTTT	CASSFSQRGAGELFF
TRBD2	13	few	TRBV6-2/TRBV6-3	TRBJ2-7	TGTGCCAGCAGGAGACTAGCGGGGAACGAGCAGTACTTC	CASRRLAGNEQYF
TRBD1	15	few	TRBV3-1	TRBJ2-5	TGTGCCAGCAGCCAACTCAGGGGGCTTCAAGAGACCCAGTACTTC	CASSQLRGLQETQYF
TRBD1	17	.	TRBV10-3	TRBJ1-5	TGTGCCACCGCTGTCCCGGGACAGGAAAATAGCAATCAGCCCCAGCATTTT	CATAVPGQENSNQPQHF
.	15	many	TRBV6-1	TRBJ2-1	TGTGCCAGCAGGCTGGGGGGCAGCTCCTACAATGAGCAGTTCTTC	CASRLGGSSYNEQFF
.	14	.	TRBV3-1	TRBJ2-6	TGTGCCAGCAGCCAACTGGGCGGGGCCAACGTCCTGACTTTC	CASSQLGGANVLTF
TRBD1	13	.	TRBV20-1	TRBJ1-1	TGCAGTGCTCGGACAGGGCCGGGGACTGAAGCTTTCTTT	CSARTGPGTEAFF
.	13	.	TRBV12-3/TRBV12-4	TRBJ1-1	TGTGCCAGCAAGAAGGGGCCCGACACTGAAGCTTTCTTT	CASKKGPDTEAFF
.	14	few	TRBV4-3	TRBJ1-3	TGCGCCAGCAGCCAAGATCCAGGTGGAAACACCATATATTTT	CASSQDPGGNTIYF
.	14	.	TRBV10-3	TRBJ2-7	TGTGCCATCAGTGAGACAGGACAGTCAACCCCCTTTGTATTC	CAISETGQSTPFVF
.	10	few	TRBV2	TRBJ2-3	TGTGCCAGCAGTGAAGGGCAGCAGTATTTT	CASSEGQQYF
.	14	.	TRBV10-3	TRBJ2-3	TGTGCCATCAGTGAAGGCCGAACCACAGATACGCAGTATTTT	CAISEGRTTDTQYF
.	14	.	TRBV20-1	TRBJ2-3	TGCAGTGCCAGACATAGGGCGGGCACAGATACGCAGTATTTT	CSARHRAGTDTQYF
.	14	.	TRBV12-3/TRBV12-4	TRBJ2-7	TGTGCCAGCAGCTCAAATTACAGGGTCGGCGAGCAGTACTTC	CASSSNYRVGEQYF
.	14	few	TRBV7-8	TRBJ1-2	TGTGCCAGCAGCTTAGAGCGATTGGGTCATGGCTACACCTTC	CASSLERLGHGYTF
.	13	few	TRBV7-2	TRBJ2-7	TGTGCCAGCAGCACCCCTAGCTCCTTCGAGCAGTACTTC	CASSTPSSFEQYF